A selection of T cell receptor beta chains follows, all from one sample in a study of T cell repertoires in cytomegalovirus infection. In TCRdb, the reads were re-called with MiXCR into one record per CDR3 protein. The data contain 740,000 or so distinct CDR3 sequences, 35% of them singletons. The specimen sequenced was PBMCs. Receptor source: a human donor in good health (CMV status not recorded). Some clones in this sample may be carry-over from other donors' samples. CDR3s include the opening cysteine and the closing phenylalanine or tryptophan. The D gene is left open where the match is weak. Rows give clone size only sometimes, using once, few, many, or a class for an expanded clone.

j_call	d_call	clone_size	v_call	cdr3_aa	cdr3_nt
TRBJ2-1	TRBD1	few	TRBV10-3	CAISGRDREYNEQFF	TGTGCCATCAGCGGCCGGGACAGGGAATACAATGAGCAGTTCTTC
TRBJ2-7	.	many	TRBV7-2	CASSSRHGSYEQYF	TGTGCCAGCAGCTCCAGACACGGCTCCTACGAGCAGTACTTC
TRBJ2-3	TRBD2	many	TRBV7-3	CASSPTGGLADTQYF	TGTGCCAGCAGCCCCACGGGGGGATTGGCAGATACGCAGTATTTT
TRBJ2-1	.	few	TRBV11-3	CASSPSRSSYNEQFF	TGTGCCAGCAGCCCCTCCCGAAGCTCCTACAATGAGCAGTTCTTC
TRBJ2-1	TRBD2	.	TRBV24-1	CATRPSGSDEQFF	TGTGCCACCAGGCCTAGCGGGAGCGATGAGCAGTTCTTC
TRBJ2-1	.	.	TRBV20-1	CSASGLVIKEQFF	TGCAGTGCTAGTGGGCTAGTAATCAAGGAGCAGTTCTTC
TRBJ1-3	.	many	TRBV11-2	CASSLDVFGNTIYF	TGTGCCAGCAGCTTAGACGTATTTGGAAACACCATATATTTT
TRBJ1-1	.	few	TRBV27	CASSPGAQGTEAFF	TGTGCCAGCAGTCCGGGGGCGCAGGGCACTGAAGCTTTCTTT
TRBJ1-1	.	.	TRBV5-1	CASSLLGGGTDTEAFF	TGCGCCAGCAGCTTGTTAGGGGGGGGGACGGACACTGAAGCTTTCTTT
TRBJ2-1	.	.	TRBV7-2	CASTFDLQGRQFF	TGTGCCAGCACCTTCGACCTGCAGGGAAGGCAGTTCTTC
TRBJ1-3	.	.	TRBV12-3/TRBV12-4	CASSKSGNTIYF	TGTGCCAGCAGTAAATCTGGAAACACCATATATTTT
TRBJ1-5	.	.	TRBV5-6	CASRGRELNQPQHF	TGTGCCAGCCGCGGCAGGGAGCTAAATCAGCCCCAGCATTTT
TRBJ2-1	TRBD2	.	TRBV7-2	CASSPLTSGNEQFF	TGTGCCAGCAGCCCCCTAACTAGCGGCAATGAGCAGTTCTTC
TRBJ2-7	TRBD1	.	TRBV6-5	CASSYSDRGTYEQYF	TGTGCCAGCAGTTACTCGGACAGGGGGACCTACGAGCAGTACTTC
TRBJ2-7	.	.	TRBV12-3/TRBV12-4	CASTFEQDSYEQYF	TGTGCCAGCACCTTCGAACAGGATTCTTACGAGCAGTACTTC
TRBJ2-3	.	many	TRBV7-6	CASRANPGGGTQYF	TGTGCCAGCAGGGCGAATCCAGGGGGGGGTACGCAGTATTTT
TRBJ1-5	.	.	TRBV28	CASRPVRGNQPQHF	TGTGCCAGCAGGCCTGTACGTGGCAATCAGCCCCAGCATTTT
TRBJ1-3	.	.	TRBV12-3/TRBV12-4	CASSLSFGGEKEVPGNTIYF	TGTGCCAGCAGTTTAAGTTTTGGTGGGGAAAAAGAGGTCCCTGGAAACACCATATATTTT
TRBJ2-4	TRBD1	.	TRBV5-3	CAGSFGTDLAKNIQYF	TGTGCCGGCAGCTTTGGGACAGATTTAGCCAAAAACATTCAGTACTTC
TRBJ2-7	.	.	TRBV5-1	CASREAGPYEQYF	TGCGCCAGCCGCGAGGCAGGTCCGTACGAGCAGTACTTC